This is a list of T cell receptor beta chains from one sample in a study of OX40 agonist ivuxolimab in advanced cancers. Profiled with immunoSEQ multiplex PCR; TCRdb holds only in-frame clones, not every one. The sample yields 75,000 to 100,000 clones, roughly 90% seen once. The sequenced sample was CD4+ or CD8+ T cells sorted from blood, obtained in a trial of the OX40 agonist ivuxolimab. Every receptor here comes from an adult with an advanced solid tumor such as melanoma, head and neck, liver or kidney cancer. CDR3s include the opening cysteine and the closing phenylalanine or tryptophan. The D gene is left open where the match is weak. The size of a clone is reported for some rows only, either as once, few or many, or as a class for expanded clones.

cdr3_aa cdr3_nt clone_size j_call d_call v_call
CASSRLPRETQYF TGCGCCAGCAGCAGACTCCCAAGAGAGACCCAGTACTTC NA TRBJ2-5 NA TRBV5-1
CSARGLYGYTF TGCAGTGCCAGGGGGCTATATGGCTACACCTTC NA TRBJ1-2 TRBD1 TRBV20-1
CASSLTDPYEQYF TGCGCCAGCAGTTTGACAGACCCCTACGAGCAGTACTTC NA TRBJ2-7 NA TRBV5-1
CASSYQVTEGYEQYF TGTGCCAGCAGTTACCAGGTGACAGAAGGCTACGAGCAGTACTTC NA TRBJ2-7 NA TRBV6-6
CASSSGQGVVYEQYF TGCGCCAGCAGCTCCGGACAGGGGGTAGTCTACGAGCAGTACTTC NA TRBJ2-7 TRBD1 TRBV5-1
CASSRGQGNSYEQYF TGTGCCAGCAGCCGCGGACAGGGGAATTCCTACGAGCAGTACTTC medium-sized TRBJ2-7 TRBD1 TRBV5-6
CASSSRTSGDTQYF TGTGCCAGCAGCTCCCGGACTAGCGGGGATACCCAGTACTTC NA TRBJ2-5 TRBD2 TRBV5-4
CASSGFSYGYTF TGTGCCAGCAGCGGGTTCAGTTATGGCTACACCTTC few TRBJ1-2 NA TRBV13
CASSLVVGQGGYGYTF TGTGCCAGCAGCTTAGTGGTGGGGCAGGGAGGCTATGGCTACACCTTC NA TRBJ1-2 NA TRBV11-2
CASAGSNYGYTF TGTGCCAGCGCTGGGTCCAACTATGGCTACACCTTC NA TRBJ1-2 NA TRBV7-9
CASSQLIKPNTGELFF TGCGCCAGCAGCCAGTTGATTAAGCCGAACACCGGGGAGCTGTTTTTT NA TRBJ2-2 NA TRBV4-1
CSVGRPGQGPGYTF TGCAGCGTTGGACGTCCGGGACAGGGGCCCGGCTACACCTTC NA TRBJ1-2 TRBD1 TRBV29-1
CASSSRLAGGQWSNEQFF TGTGCCAGCAGCTCCAGACTAGCGGGAGGGCAATGGTCCAATGAGCAGTTCTTC NA TRBJ2-1 TRBD2 TRBV13
CASSKAGGGTDTQYF TGTGCCAGCAGCAAAGCGGGCGGGGGGACAGATACGCAGTATTTT NA TRBJ2-3 NA TRBV21-1
CASSPSGGVNHEQYF TGCGCCAGCAGCCCATCGGGGGGGGTCAACCACGAGCAGTACTTC NA TRBJ2-7 TRBD2 TRBV5-1
CASSLDGQLNTEAFF TGCGCCAGCAGCTTGGACGGACAGTTGAACACTGAAGCTTTCTTT NA TRBJ1-1 NA TRBV5-1
CASSPGQLNTEAFF TGTGCCAGCAGTCCGGGACAGCTTAACACTGAAGCTTTCTTT NA TRBJ1-1 TRBD1 TRBV27
CASSLDQGLAGGKSNEQYF TGTGCCAGCAGCTTAGATCAGGGACTAGCGGGGGGGAAGAGCAACGAGCAGTACTTC NA TRBJ2-7 TRBD2 TRBV11-3
CASSRLTRDLSYTQYF TGTGCCAGCAGTCGCCTTACCCGGGACTTATCCTATACGCAGTATTTT NA TRBJ2-3 NA TRBV28
CASSLATGGGNTGELFF TGCGCCAGCAGCTTGGCGACTGGCGGGGGGAACACCGGGGAGCTGTTTTTT NA TRBJ2-2 TRBD2 TRBV5-1
CASSEWAGSQETQYF TGTGCCAGCAGTGAATGGGCAGGTTCACAAGAGACCCAGTACTTC NA TRBJ2-5 NA TRBV25-1
CASSPAPVSSYEQYF TGTGCCAGCAGCCCAGCGCCAGTTAGCTCCTACGAGCAGTACTTC NA TRBJ2-7 NA TRBV11-2
CASSFGWGEQFF TGTGCCAGCAGCTTTGGCTGGGGTGAGCAGTTCTTC NA TRBJ2-1 NA TRBV7-9
CASSVGLAGGDTQYF TGTGCCAGCAGCGTGGGACTAGCGGGAGGAGATACGCAGTATTTT NA TRBJ2-3 TRBD2 TRBV9
CASSLQWEQYF TGTGCCAGCAGCCTCCAGTGGGAGCAGTACTTC few TRBJ2-7 NA TRBV6-6
CASSYFGTDTEAFF TGTGCCAGCAGTTACTTCGGGACAGATACTGAAGCTTTCTTT NA TRBJ1-1 TRBD1 TRBV6-5
CASSEFPEYEQYF TGTGCCAGCAGTGAATTTCCGGAATACGAGCAGTACTTC few TRBJ2-7 NA TRBV2
CASSEGITGVYTEAFF TGTGCCAGCAGCGAGGGAATTACAGGGGTTTACACTGAAGCTTTCTTT NA TRBJ1-1 TRBD1 TRBV9
CASSPGQRTDTQYF TGCGCCAGCAGCCCGGGACAGCGCACAGATACGCAGTATTTT NA TRBJ2-3 TRBD1 TRBV5-1
CASSLAGSGARGYTF TGTGCCAGCAGCTTAGCGGGGTCGGGGGCGCGTGGCTACACCTTC NA TRBJ1-2 NA TRBV7-8
CASSPRGRAGTEAFF TGTGCCAGCAGCCCCCGGGGTCGCGCGGGGACTGAAGCTTTCTTT NA TRBJ1-1 NA TRBV7-9
CASSARGVTFYEQYF TGTGCCAGTAGTGCCAGGGGAGTAACCTTCTACGAGCAGTACTTC medium-sized TRBJ2-7 NA TRBV19
CASRPYRTNYGYTF TGTGCCAGCAGACCCTACAGAACTAACTATGGCTACACCTTC NA TRBJ1-2 NA TRBV27
CASRRDTYEQYF TGTGCCAGTAGGAGGGACACCTACGAGCAGTACTTC NA TRBJ2-7 NA TRBV19
CASSQAYGLAGRDEQFF TGCGCCAGCAGCCAAGCCTATGGACTAGCGGGACGGGATGAGCAGTTCTTC NA TRBJ2-1 TRBD2 TRBV4-1
CASARTGTDNEQFF TGTGCCAGTGCCCGGACAGGGACGGACAATGAGCAGTTCTTC once TRBJ2-1 TRBD1 TRBV6-1
CASSETGHTGELFF TGTGCCAGCAGTGAAACAGGTCACACCGGGGAGCTGTTTTTT NA TRBJ2-2 NA TRBV2
CARSFRGRLYREKLFF TGTGCCAGAAGCTTCAGGGGGAGGTTGTATAGGGAAAAACTGTTTTTT once TRBJ1-4 TRBD1 TRBV5-3
CASRNRDRGRETQYF TGTGCCAGCAGGAACCGGGACAGGGGGCGGGAGACCCAGTACTTC NA TRBJ2-5 TRBD1 TRBV28
CASSEAPRTRAFF TGTGCCAGCAGTGAAGCGCCCCGGACGCGAGCTTTCTTT few TRBJ1-1 NA TRBV2
CASSFPLTPPLSYEQYF TGTGCCAGCAGCTTCCCATTGACTCCGCCCCTATCCTACGAGCAGTACTTC NA TRBJ2-7 NA TRBV7-2
CASSPHSAYYSGNTIYF TGTGCCAGCAGCCCCCACAGTGCTTACTACTCTGGAAACACCATATATTTT NA TRBJ1-3 NA TRBV4-2
CASSGAEEGAGELFF TGCGCCAGCAGTGGAGCGGAGGAGGGGGCCGGGGAGCTGTTTTTT NA TRBJ2-2 NA TRBV10-1
CASSPSTGLTDTQYF TGTGCCAGCTCACCTTCGACAGGTTTGACAGATACGCAGTATTTT once TRBJ2-3 NA TRBV18
CASSTTRGFGNQPQHF TGTGCCAGTAGTACGACGAGAGGATTCGGCAATCAGCCCCAGCATTTT NA TRBJ1-5 NA TRBV19
CASSLDTVYTGELFF TGTGCCAGCAGCCTGGACACAGTATACACCGGGGAGCTGTTTTTT NA TRBJ2-2 NA TRBV11-2
CASSFLGSGANVLTF TGTGCCAGCAGTTTTCTTGGATCTGGGGCCAACGTCCTGACTTTC once TRBJ2-6 NA TRBV27
CASTQGGYGYTF TGTGCCAGCACCCAAGGGGGGTATGGCTACACCTTC NA TRBJ1-2 NA TRBV6-6
CASSLELGSGNTIYF TGTGCCAGCAGCTTAGAGTTAGGTTCTGGAAACACCATATATTTT NA TRBJ1-3 NA TRBV13
CASSYDSYNEQFF TGTGCCAGCAGTTACGACTCGTACAATGAGCAGTTCTTC NA TRBJ2-1 NA TRBV6-5
CASSSNSRDRLNYGYTF TGTGCCAGCAGCTCAAACAGCCGGGACAGGCTTAACTATGGCTACACCTTC NA TRBJ1-2 TRBD1 TRBV11-2
CASKRGFSSYNEQFF TGTGCCAGCAAGAGAGGCTTTAGCTCCTACAATGAGCAGTTCTTC few TRBJ2-1 NA TRBV2
CASFSGPQNTEAFF TGTGCCAGTTTTTCCGGGCCTCAGAACACTGAAGCTTTCTTT NA TRBJ1-1 NA TRBV6-1
CASSLVDRVVPSSTDTQYF TGTGCCAGCAGCTTGGTAGACAGGGTCGTACCTTCTAGCACAGATACGCAGTATTTT NA TRBJ2-3 TRBD1 TRBV5-5
CSVGIGRLHEQYF TGCAGCGTTGGGATAGGCAGGCTCCACGAGCAGTACTTC NA TRBJ2-7 NA TRBV29-1